Only a few counts were recorded for the clone carrying this T cell receptor (beta chain). The antigen remains unidentified. CDR3 length: 16 amino acids. CDR1 is LGHNA and CDR2 is YSLEER in the germline V gene. Trimming removed 0 bases at V and 0 bases at J, with 9 bases between. As every portion of the isolated RNA was reverse transcribed, the sequencing read expressed TCRB transcripts. Generated by immunoSEQ multiplex PCR, the TCRdb table keeps only in-frame clones and is missing some. The table includes a few hundred thousand clones, more than 12% detected once. This sample was taken from a study of beta chain features in type 1 diabetes. Study-wide background: Patients did not differ from healthy donors in age, gender or cell yield.

The study's findings and limits: Lower insertion and higher deletion counts appeared at VDJ junctions in type 1 diabetes patients. In all four CD4+ subsets, TCRB CDR3 length was significantly, moderately reduced in type 1 diabetes. Amplification by PCR could prefer shorter templates, with the same effect in patients and controls.

This receptor was obtained from a woman aged 18-29 years in good health. The chain links TRBV4-3 to TRBJ1-5, with D hard to call. Sequencing input: naive CD4+ T cells from blood. In nucleotides, the CDR3 is TGCGCCAGCAGCCAAGATGCGGGGTATAGCAATCAGCCCCAGCATTTT. It translates to CASSQDAGYSNQPQHF.